This entry is about one T cell receptor beta chain. The antigen remains unidentified. UMIs incorporating a 6-nucleotide sample barcode were appended by means of template switching. TCRdb re-called the 5' RACE reads, yielding one record per CDR3 amino acid sequence without DNA. Its table lists approximately 300,000 distinct CDR3 sequences. The draw for each donor consisted of a single 2.5 ml blood sample. This sample is drawn from a study of monozygotic twins with inflammatory bowel disease. Study-wide results and caveats: The study found lower TCRbeta diversity (inverse Simpson) in IBD patients than in healthy co-twins. For IBD patients, clonotypes shared with others were fewer than for healthy twins, especially with disease activity.

Germline V gene data show CDR1 as SEHNR and CDR2 as FQNEAQ (reference sequence). The CDR3 sequence is 17 residues long. The sequence was obtained from a human donor with ulcerative colitis or Crohn's disease, or a healthy co-twin of an affected twin (not recorded which). Sequencing used blood. The chain joins TRBV7-9 to TRBJ1-6; TCRdb selects TRBD1, and the lack of DNA leaves this call unchecked. CDR3 loop: CASSLQGLGTYNSPLHF.